This TCR beta chain was identified in a study of cytomegalovirus exposure and HLA in healthy donors. Assay used: immunoSEQ multiplex PCR; TCRdb lists only in-frame clones, some missing. The sample lists 90,000 to 120,000 clones; nearly 97% were seen once. Losses at the gene ends were 1 base for V and 5 bases for J; bases not matched to a gene: 4. In germline, CDR1 is SGHTA, CDR2 FQGNSA. The CDR3 contains 14 residues. Concerning this clone: Its antigen remains unknown.

Study-wide results and limits: The study labeled more than 150 TCR beta chains cytomegalovirus-associated. Across donors, most TCRs were seen rarely, yet some public ones were widespread.

The sample taken for sequencing was PBMCs. The rearrangement uses TRBV7-2 and TRBJ2-5; 7 nucleotides align to TRBD2. The clonotype comes from a woman aged 18 to 35 in good health and CMV-seronegative. The CDR3 sequence: CASSLGRGRETQYF. The CDR3 DNA reads as TGTGCCAGCAGCTTAGGGCGGGGGAGGGAGACCCAGTACTTC.